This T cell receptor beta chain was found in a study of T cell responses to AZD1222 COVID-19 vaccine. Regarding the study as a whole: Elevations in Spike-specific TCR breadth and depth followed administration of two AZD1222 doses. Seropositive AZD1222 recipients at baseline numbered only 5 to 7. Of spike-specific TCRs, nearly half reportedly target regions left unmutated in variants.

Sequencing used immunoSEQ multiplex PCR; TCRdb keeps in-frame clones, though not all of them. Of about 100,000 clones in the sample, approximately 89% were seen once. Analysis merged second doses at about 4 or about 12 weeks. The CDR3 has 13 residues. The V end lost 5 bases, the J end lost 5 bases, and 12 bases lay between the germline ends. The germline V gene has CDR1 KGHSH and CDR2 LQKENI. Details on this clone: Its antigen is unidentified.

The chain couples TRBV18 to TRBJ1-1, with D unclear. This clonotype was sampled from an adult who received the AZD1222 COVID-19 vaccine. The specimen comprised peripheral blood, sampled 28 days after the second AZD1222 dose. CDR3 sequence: CASSDRGRTEAFF. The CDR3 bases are TGTGCCAGCTCAGATCGGGGTAGAACTGAAGCTTTCTTT. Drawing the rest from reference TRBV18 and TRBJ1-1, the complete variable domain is NAGVMQNPRHLVRRRGQEARLRCSPMKGHSHVYWYRQLPEEGLKFMVYLQKENIIDESGMPKERFSAEFPKEGPSILRIQQVVRGDSAAYFCASSDRGRTEAFFGQGTRLTVV.